Listed here are 8 T cell receptor beta chains from one sample, sequenced in a study of T cells after yellow fever vaccination (dated by TCRdb to between 2019 and 2020). The library came from 5' RACE. Reads for this sample came from an Illumina NovaSeq 6000. In-frame beta chains were kept once TCRdb had trimmed the public reads at Q25 with fastp and called clones with MiXCR. Rows with a matching CDR3 protein are joined into one entry that keeps the most common DNA and genes. Within this sample are under 200,000 distinct CDR3 sequences, with 11% of them counted one time only. The ten most abundant clones make up about 40% of the sample. The sample's treatment or condition label, in plain terms: live attenuated yellow fever vaccine strain. Source: CD8+ T cells sorted from PBMCs, taken 15 days after the yellow fever booster vaccination. All receptors derive from a man younger than 35 who received the YFV17D yellow fever vaccine.

The chain carries TRBV7-9 and TRBJ2-1; tentatively, D is TRBD1 (5 bases). The CDR3 loop spans 17 amino acids. V dropped 3 bases and J dropped 0 bases, with 15 bases sitting between them. Germline lookup yields CDR1 SEHNR and CDR2 FQNEAQ (reference sequence). The CDR3 protein is CASSFLFQGTSYNEQFF. CDR3 bases: TGTGCCAGCAGCTTCCTATTTCAGGGAACCTCCTACAATGAGCAGTTCTTC.

V is TRBV7-9 and J is TRBJ2-7; tentative D call: TRBD1 (5 bases). Trimming removed 4 bases from V and 4 bases from J, with 14 bases in between. Germline CDR1 reads SEHNR; CDR2 reads FQNEAQ (reference sequence). The CDR3 has 14 amino acids. CDR3 sequence reads: CASSSDLAGYEQYV. CDR3 sequence (DNA): TGTGCCAGCAGCTCGGACCTGGCAGGGTACGAGCAGTACGTC.

This clonotype came up a few times. This chain connects TRBV5-6 to TRBJ2-1; perhaps TRBD2 as D (5 bases). Trimming took off 4 bases at V and 5 bases at J, with 13 bases between the two ends. The CDR3 spans 14 residues. The germline V gene encodes CDR1 SGHDT and CDR2 YYEEEE. CDR3 sequence: CASSLSGSHNEQFF. As DNA, the CDR3 is TGTGCCAGCAGCCTCTCTGGGAGCCACAATGAGCAGTTCTTC.

There are many counts of this clonotype. The rearrangement links TRBV29-1 to TRBJ2-3, with unresolved D. Looked up from germline, CDR1 is SQVTM and CDR2 is ANQGSEA. V lost 3 bases and J lost 4, with 8 bases in between. The CDR3 has 12 residues. In DNA, the CDR3 is TGCAGCGTTGATATGGGCTCAGATACGCAGTATTTT. Protein: CSVDMGSDTQYF.

This chain joins TRBV24-1 and TRBJ2-1; 8 bases map to TRBD2. The germline CDR1 and CDR2 sequences are KGHDR and SFDVKD. The CDR3 loop spans 16 amino acids. Losses at the gene ends were 5 bases for V and 3 bases for J; bases not matched to a gene: 8. The CDR3 DNA follows: TGTGCCACCAGTGGCCCAAGAGCGGGGGTCTACAATGAGCAGTTCTTC. Residues: CATSGPRAGVYNEQFF.

This clonotype has a handful of counts. This chain connects TRBV4-1 to TRBJ1-4, with a weak D call TRBD1 (5 bases). Trimming took off 0 bases at V and 11 bases at J, with 22 bases between the two ends. Germline loops: CDR1 MGHRA, CDR2 YSYEKL. The CDR3 runs to 17 residues. The CDR3 DNA reads as TGCGCCAGCAGCCAAGAGGGAGGGGTGGTCCACCAAATTAAACTGTTTTTT. Translated: CASSQEGGVVHQIKLFF.

The rearrangement links TRBV7-9 to TRBJ1-6, with D uncertain. Trimming removed 1 base from V and 9 bases from J, with 10 bases in between. Germline assignment: CDR1 SEHNR and CDR2 FQNEAQ (reference sequence). This CDR3 is 14 amino acids long. The DNA of the CDR3 is TGTGCCAGCAGCTTAGGTTTCGGAGCTTCACCCCTCCACTTT. Translation: CASSLGFGASPLHF.

The gene calls are TRBV19 and TRBJ2-4; D is ambiguous. The germline gives CDR1 LNHDA, CDR2 SQIVND (reference sequence). V was trimmed by 3 bases and J by 0 bases, leaving 6 bases between them. The CDR3 sequence is 14 residues long. CDR3 amino acids: CASSIGRAKNIQYF. CDR3 bases: TGTGCCAGTAGTATCGGCAGAGCCAAAAACATTCAGTACTTC.